The clone carrying this T cell receptor (beta chain) was counted ten times or more. The antigen remains unidentified. Preparation of the TCRbeta library involved a method that used unique molecular identifiers. TCRdb analysed the PCR reads with MiXCR anew, one entry per CDR3 protein. The profile shows around 700,000 distinct CDR3 sequences, roughly 14% of them singletons. The record originates from a study of T-cell reconstitution after alpha-beta-depleted transplantation in children. CDR3 length equals 16 residues. V gave up 2 bases and J gave up 2 bases, with 12 bases separating them. CDR1 is MNHEY, CDR2 SVGAGI, per germline. Study results and caveats: Newly produced T cells mostly provided counts and TCRbeta diversity after one year, as hyperexpanded clones declined. After transplant, at about two months, alpha-beta T cells were reportedly derived from several hundred expanded graft clones.

This TCR was sampled from a girl aged 2 to 9 with congenital amegakaryocytic thrombocytopenia, due to receive a stem cell transplant. The chain carries TRBV6-5 and TRBJ1-4, with a tentative D call TRBD1 (5 bases). Specimen: PBMCs, collected before TCRalphabeta/CD19-depleted stem cell transplant. As DNA, the CDR3 is TGTGCCAGCAGTTACGGGGGGGTAGCGACTAATGAAAAACTGTTTTTT. Translating gives CASSYGGVATNEKLFF.